This T cell receptor (beta chain) was documented in a study of HIV-infected patients and healthy controls. At the level of the study: All patients had undetectable virus after a further year of therapy, most of the 16 by the second bleed. The study, taken as a whole, reports: HIV-infected repertoires had significantly higher mean Gini indices than controls, possibly reflecting oligoclonality. MAIT alpha-chain CDR3s were frequent in healthy controls, depleted in HIV+.

All unsorted peripheral T cells were captured because whole blood was used without fractionation. Reverse transcription used approximately 500 ng RNA and constant-region primers for alpha and beta. Alpha and beta chain libraries were made separately by chain-specific third strand synthesis with multiplexing indices. One primer pair amplified all rearrangements per chain; each cDNA got molecular barcodes. TCRdb ran MiXCR on the 5' RACE reads and lists one entry per CDR3 protein. The sample yields about 4,400 distinct CDR3 sequences, under 8.5% seen once. This clonotype was observed a few times. What it recognizes is unknown. Per germline, CDR1 MDHEN and CDR2 SYDVKM. The V end lost 6 bases, the J end lost 1 base, and 14 bases lay between the germline ends. The CDR3 spans 15 residues.

The starting material was blood, obtained before antiretroviral therapy. The chain combines TRBV28 with TRBJ2-3; weak D call: TRBD2 (6 bases). The sequence derives from an adult with HIV infection. DNA for the CDR3: TGTGCCAGCAGCACCGGGACTTACGGCACAGATACGCAGTATTTT. It encodes CASSTGTYGTDTQYF.